The present entry profiles one T cell receptor (beta chain) with its context. The sample belongs to a study of blood T cell repertoires in COVID-19. Across the study: The samples span acute and convalescent COVID-19 from the United States, Italy and Spain.

The length of the CDR3 is 13 residues. The V gene's germline CDR1 is LGHNA and CDR2 YSLEER. Trimming removed 1 base at V and 9 bases at J, with 7 bases between. Clones were read by immunoSEQ multiplex PCR, and TCRdb kept only the in-frame ones, dropping some. The sample records 300,000 to 450,000 clones, 87% being singletons. Sequencing was performed on peripheral blood. The gene calls are TRBV4-3 and TRBJ1-6; D is unclear. This clonotype was obtained from a woman aged 30 to 39 with COVID-19, enrolled during active disease. CDR3 DNA: TGCGCCAGCAGCCAAGTAGATGTTTCACCCCTCCACTTT. Residues: CASSQVDVSPLHF.